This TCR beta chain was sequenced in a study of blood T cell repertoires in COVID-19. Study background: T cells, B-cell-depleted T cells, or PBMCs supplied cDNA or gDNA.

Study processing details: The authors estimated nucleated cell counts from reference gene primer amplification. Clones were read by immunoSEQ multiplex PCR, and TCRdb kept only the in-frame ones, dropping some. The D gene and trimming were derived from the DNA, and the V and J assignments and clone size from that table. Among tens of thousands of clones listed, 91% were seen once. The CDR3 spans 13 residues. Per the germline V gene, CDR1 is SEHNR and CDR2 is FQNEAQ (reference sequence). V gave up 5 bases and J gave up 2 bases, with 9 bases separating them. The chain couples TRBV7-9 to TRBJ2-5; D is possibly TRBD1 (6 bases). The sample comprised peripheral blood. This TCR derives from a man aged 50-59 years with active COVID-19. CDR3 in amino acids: CASSPQGQETQYF. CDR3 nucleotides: TGTGCCAGCAGCCCCCAGGGGCAAGAGACCCAGTACTTC.